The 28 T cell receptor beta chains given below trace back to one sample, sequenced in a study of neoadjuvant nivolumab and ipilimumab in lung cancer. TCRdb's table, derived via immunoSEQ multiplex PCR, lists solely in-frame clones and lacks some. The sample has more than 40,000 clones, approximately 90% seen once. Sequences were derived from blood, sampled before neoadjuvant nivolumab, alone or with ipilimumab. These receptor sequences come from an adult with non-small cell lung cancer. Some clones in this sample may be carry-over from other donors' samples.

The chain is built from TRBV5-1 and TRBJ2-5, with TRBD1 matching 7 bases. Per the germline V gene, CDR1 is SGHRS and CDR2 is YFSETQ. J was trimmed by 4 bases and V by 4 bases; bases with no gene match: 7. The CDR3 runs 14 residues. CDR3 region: CASSLRQGRETQYF. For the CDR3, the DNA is TGCGCCAGCAGCCTTCGACAGGGTAGAGAGACCCAGTACTTC.

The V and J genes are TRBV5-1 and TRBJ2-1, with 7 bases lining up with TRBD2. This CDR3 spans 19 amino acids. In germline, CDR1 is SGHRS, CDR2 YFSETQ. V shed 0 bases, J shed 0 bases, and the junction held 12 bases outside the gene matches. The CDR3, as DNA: TGCGCCAGCAGCTTGGCCCGGGGCGGCGGGGGAAGCTCCTACAATGAGCAGTTCTTC. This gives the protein CASSLARGGGGSSYNEQFF.

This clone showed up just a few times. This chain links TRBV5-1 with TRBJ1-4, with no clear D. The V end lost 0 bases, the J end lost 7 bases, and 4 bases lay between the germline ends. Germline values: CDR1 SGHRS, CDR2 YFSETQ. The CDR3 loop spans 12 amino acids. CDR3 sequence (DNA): TGCGCCAGCAGCTTGGGCGGTGAAAAACTGTTTTTT. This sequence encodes CASSLGGEKLFF.

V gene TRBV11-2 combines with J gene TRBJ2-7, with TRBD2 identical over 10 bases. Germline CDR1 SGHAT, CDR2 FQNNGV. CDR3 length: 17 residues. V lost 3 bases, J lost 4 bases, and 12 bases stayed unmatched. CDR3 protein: CASSFGTSGISAYEQYF. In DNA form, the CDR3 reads TGTGCCAGCAGCTTTGGTACTAGCGGGATCTCGGCGTACGAGCAGTACTTC. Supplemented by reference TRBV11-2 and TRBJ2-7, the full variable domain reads EAGVAQSPRYKIIEKRQSVAFWCNPISGHATLYWYQQILGQGPKLLIQFQNNGVVDDSQLPKDRFSAERLKGVDSTLKIQPAKLEDSAVYLCASSFGTSGISAYEQYFGPGTRLTVT.

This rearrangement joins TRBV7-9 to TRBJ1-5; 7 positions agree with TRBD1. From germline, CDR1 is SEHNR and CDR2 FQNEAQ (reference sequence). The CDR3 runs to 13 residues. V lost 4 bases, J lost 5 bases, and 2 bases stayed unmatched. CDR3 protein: CASSSGQYQPQHF. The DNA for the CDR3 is TGTGCCAGCAGCTCGGGACAGTATCAGCCCCAGCATTTT. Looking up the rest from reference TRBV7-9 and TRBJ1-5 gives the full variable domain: DTGVSQNPRHKITKRGQNVTFRCDPISEHNRLYWYRQTLGQGPEFLTYFQNEAQLEKSRLLSDRFSAERPKGSFSTLEIQRTEQGDSAMYLCASSSGQYQPQHFGDGTRLSIL.

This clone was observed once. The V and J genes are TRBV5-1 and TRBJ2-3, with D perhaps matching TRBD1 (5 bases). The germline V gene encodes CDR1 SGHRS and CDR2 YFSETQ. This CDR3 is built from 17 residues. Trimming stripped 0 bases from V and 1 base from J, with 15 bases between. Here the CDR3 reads CASSLAAGLVGTDTQYF. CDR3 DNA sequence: TGCGCCAGCAGCTTGGCGGCAGGGTTGGTCGGCACAGATACGCAGTATTTT.

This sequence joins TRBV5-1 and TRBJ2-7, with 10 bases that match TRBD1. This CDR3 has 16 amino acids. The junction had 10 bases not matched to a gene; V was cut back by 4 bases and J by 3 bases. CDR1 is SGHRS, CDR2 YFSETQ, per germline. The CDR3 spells CASSIIPGQGNYEQYF. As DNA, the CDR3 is TGCGCCAGCAGCATTATTCCGGGACAGGGGAACTACGAGCAGTACTTC. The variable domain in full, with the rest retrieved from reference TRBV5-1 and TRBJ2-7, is KAGVTQTPRYLIKTRGQQVTLSCSPISGHRSVSWYQQTPGQGLQFLFEYFSETQRNKGNFPGRFSGRQFSNSRSEMNVSTLELGDSALYLCASSIIPGQGNYEQYFGPGTRLTVT.

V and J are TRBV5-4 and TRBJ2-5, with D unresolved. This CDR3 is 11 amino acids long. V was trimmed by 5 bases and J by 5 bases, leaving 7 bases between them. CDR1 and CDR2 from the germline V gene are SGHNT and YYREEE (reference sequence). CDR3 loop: CASSVGETQYF. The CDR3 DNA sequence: TGTGCCAGCAGTGTTGGGGAGACCCAGTACTTC.

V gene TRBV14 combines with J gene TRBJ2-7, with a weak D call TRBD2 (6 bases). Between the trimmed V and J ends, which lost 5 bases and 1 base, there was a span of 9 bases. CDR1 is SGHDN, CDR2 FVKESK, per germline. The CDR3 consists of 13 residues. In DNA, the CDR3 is TGTGCCAGCAGCTCGGGACTTTCCTACGAGCAGTACTTC. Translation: CASSSGLSYEQYF.

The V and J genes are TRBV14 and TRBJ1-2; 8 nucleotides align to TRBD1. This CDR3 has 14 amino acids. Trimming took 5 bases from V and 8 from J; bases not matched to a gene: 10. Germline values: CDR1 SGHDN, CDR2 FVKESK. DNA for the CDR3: TGTGCCAGCAGCAATTCGCCAGGGGGCAAGGGCTACACCTTC. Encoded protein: CASSNSPGGKGYTF.

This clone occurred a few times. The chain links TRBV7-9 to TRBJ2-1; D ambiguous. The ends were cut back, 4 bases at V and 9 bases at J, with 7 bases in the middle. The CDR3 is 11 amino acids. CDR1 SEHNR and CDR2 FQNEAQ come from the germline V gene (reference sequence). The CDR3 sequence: CASSSTLEQFF. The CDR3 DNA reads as TGTGCCAGCAGCTCGACTCTTGAGCAGTTCTTC.

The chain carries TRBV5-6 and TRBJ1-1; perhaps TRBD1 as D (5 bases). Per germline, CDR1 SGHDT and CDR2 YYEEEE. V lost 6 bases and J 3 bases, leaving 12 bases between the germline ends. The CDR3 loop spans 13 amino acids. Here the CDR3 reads CASTWGGDTEAFF. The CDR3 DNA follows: TGTGCCAGCACCTGGGGGGGGGACACTGAAGCTTTCTTT.

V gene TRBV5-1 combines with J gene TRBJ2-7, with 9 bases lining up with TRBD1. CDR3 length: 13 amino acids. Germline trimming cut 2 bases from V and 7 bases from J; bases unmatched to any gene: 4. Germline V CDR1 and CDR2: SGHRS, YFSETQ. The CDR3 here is CASSLRQGGEQYF. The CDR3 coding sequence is TGCGCCAGCAGCTTAAGACAGGGGGGGGAGCAGTACTTC.

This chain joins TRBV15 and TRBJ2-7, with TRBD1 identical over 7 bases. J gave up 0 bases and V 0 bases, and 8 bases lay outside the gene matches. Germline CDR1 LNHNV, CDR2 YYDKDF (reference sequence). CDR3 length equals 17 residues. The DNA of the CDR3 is TGTGCCACCAGCAGAGATATAGGGGGCCTGAGCTCCTACGAGCAGTACTTC. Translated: CATSRDIGGLSSYEQYF.

The CDR3 bases are TGTGCCAGCAGCCTCGGACAGGTTCTGGACGAGCAGTACTTC. It encodes CASSLGQVLDEQYF. The gene calls are TRBV7-9 and TRBJ2-7; 7 positions agree with TRBD1. Germline CDR1 and CDR2: SEHNR and FQNEAQ (reference sequence). The CDR3 is 14 residues long. V lost 5 bases and J lost 5; bases outside the gene matches: 9.

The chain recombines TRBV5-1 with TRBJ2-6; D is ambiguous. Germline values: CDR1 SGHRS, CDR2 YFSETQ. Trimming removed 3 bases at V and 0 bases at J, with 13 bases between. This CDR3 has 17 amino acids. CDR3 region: CASSSWATGSGANVLTF. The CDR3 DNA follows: TGCGCCAGCAGCTCATGGGCAACCGGCTCTGGGGCCAACGTCCTGACTTTC.

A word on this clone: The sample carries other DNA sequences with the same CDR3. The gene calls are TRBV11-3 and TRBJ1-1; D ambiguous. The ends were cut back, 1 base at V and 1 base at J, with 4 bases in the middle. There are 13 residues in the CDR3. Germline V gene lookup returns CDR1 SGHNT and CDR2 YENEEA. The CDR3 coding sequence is TGTGCCAGCAGCTTAGGAGGGAACACTGAAGCTTTCTTT. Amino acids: CASSLGGNTEAFF.

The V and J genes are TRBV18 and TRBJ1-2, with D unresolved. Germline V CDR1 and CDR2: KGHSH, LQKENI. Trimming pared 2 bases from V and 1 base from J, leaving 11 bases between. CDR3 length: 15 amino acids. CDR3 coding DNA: TGTGCCAGCTCACCAGCAGGCCTTGTTAACTATGGCTACACCTTC. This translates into CASSPAGLVNYGYTF.

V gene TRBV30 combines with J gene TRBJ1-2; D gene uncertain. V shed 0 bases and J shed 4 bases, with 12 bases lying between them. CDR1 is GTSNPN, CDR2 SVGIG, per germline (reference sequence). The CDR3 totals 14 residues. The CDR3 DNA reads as TGTGCCTGGAGTGTGGGCCAGGCGGGCTATGGCTACACCTTC. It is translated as CAWSVGQAGYGYTF.

CDR3 DNA sequence: TGTGCCAGCAGTCTCCCACACAGGGGCGCAATTGGGGAGCTGTTTTTT. Residues: CASSLPHRGAIGELFF. This chain connects TRBV28 to TRBJ2-2, with TRBD1 matching 7 bases. The germline V gene has CDR1 MDHEN and CDR2 SYDVKM. CDR3 length: 16 residues. V lost 5 bases, J lost 8 bases, and 14 bases stayed unmatched.

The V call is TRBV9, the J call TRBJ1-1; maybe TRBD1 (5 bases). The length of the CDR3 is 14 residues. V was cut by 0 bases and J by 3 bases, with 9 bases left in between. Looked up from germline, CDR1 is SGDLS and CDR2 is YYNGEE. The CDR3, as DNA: TGTGCCAGCAGCGTAGCGGGCAGGGACACTGAAGCTTTCTTT. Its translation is CASSVAGRDTEAFF.

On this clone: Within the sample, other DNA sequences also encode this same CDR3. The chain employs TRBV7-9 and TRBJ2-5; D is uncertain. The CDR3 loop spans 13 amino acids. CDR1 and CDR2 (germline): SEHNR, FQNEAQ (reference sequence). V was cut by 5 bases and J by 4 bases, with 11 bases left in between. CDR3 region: CASSHLGGETQYF. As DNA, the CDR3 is TGTGCCAGCAGCCACCTGGGTGGAGAGACCCAGTACTTC.

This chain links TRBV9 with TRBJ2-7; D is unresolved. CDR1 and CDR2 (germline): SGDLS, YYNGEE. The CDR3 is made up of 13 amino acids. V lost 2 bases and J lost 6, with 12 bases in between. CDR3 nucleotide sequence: TGTGCCAGCAGCGTGGGCAGTTCAACCGAGCAGTACTTC. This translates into CASSVGSSTEQYF.

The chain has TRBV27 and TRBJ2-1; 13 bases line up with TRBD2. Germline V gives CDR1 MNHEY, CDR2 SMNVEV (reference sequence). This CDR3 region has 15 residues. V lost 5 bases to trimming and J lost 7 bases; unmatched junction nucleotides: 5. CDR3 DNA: TGTGCCAGCAGTCCCGGGACTAGCGGGACGAATGAGCAGTTCTTC. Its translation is CASSPGTSGTNEQFF.

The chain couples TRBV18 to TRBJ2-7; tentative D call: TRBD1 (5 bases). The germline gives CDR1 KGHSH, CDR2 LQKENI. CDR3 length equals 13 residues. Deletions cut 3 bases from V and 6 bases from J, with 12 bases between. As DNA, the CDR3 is TGTGCCAGCTCACCGGACACCCGCGGCGAGCAGTACTTC. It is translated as CASSPDTRGEQYF.

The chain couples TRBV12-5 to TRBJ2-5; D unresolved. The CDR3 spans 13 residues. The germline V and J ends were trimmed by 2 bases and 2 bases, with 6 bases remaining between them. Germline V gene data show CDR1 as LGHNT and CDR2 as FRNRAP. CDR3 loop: CASGLRQQETQYF. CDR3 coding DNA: TGTGCTAGTGGTTTGCGGCAGCAAGAGACCCAGTACTTC.

The CDR3 DNA is TGCGCCAGCAGCTTGGGGTCCAGTGGGGCCAACGTCCTGACTTTC. Its translation: CASSLGSSGANVLTF. This chain uses TRBV5-1 with TRBJ2-6; D gene ambiguous. Germline V gene data show CDR1 as SGHRS and CDR2 as YFSETQ. The CDR3 consists of 15 residues. Trimming took off 0 bases at V and 3 bases at J, with 7 bases between the two ends. Variable domain in full (rest from reference TRBV5-1 and TRBJ2-6): KAGVTQTPRYLIKTRGQQVTLSCSPISGHRSVSWYQQTPGQGLQFLFEYFSETQRNKGNFPGRFSGRQFSNSRSEMNVSTLELGDSALYLCASSLGSSGANVLTFGAGSRLTVL.

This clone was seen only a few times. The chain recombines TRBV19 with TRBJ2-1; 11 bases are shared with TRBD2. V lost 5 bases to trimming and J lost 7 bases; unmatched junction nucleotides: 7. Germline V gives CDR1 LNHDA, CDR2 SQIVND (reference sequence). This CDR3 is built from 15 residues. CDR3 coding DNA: TGTGCCAGTAGTGTAACTAGCGGGAGCTTGAATGAGCAGTTCTTC. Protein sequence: CASSVTSGSLNEQFF. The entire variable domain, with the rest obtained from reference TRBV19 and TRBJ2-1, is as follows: DGGITQSPKYLFRKEGQNVTLSCEQNLNHDAMYWYRQDPGQGLRLIYYSQIVNDFQKGDIAEGYSVSREKKESFPLTVTSAQKNPTAFYLCASSVTSGSLNEQFFGPGTRLTVL.